This record looks at one TCR beta chain sequence and its context. Its specificity is not known. CDR1 and CDR2 from the germline V gene are SGDLS and YYNGEE. V gave up 4 bases and J gave up 8 bases, with 22 bases separating them. The CDR3 extends over 16 amino acids. The data belong to a study of cytomegalovirus exposure and HLA in healthy donors. The PCR ran on 60 Vbeta and 13 Jbeta primers. Assay: immunoSEQ multiplex PCR; the TCRdb copy retains only in-frame clones and omits some. The profile shows over 200,000 clones, 75% to 90% of them singletons. Study outcomes and limitations: Another analysis was done later, and it associated 15,000 or so TCR beta sequences with HLA alleles at 0.05 false discovery rate.

Sequenced sample: PBMCs. This clonotype was obtained from a woman between 18 and 29 years old in good health and CMV-seronegative. The chain joins TRBV9 to TRBJ2-4; weak D call: TRBD1 (5 bases). CDR3 in amino acids: CASSPHRQGRFDIQYF. The CDR3 DNA follows: TGTGCCAGCAGCCCTCATAGGCAGGGCCGCTTTGACATTCAGTACTTC.